This TCR beta chain was retrieved from a study of blood T cell repertoires in COVID-19 (dated by TCRdb to 2020 to 2021). Broadly, across the study: Samples covering the acute and convalescent phases of COVID-19 were provided by collaborators in the United States, Italy and Spain. The material from the prospective study consisted of cDNA or gDNA derived from T cells, B-cell-depleted T cells, or PBMCs. Deeply sampled blood TCRbeta repertoires from subjects exposed to, actively infected with, or recovered from COVID-19 were included in the dataset. The repertoires were made available in a free public database intended to serve as a resource for research on the immune response to SARS-CoV-2. The samples were drawn from the first 160 participants of the ongoing ImmuneRACE study and from 1,254 subjects provided by 6 global collaborators. Sample metadata almost always included a de-identified subject ID, COVID-19 status, age in years and sex. Where available, HLA class I and class II types were obtained from metadata supplied by the sample provider rather than from assay-based typing.

Samples from volunteer blood donors who had recovered from COVID-19 were contributed by a second Seattle source. The collaborating institutions used their own protocols to collect whole blood in K2EDTA tubes. Collaborator samples were shipped for TCRbeta analysis as frozen whole blood, isolated PBMCs, or DNA extracted from either sample type. V loses 3 bases of germline sequence and J loses 0 bases, and the interval between the two ends is 12 bases. Spanning cysteine to phenylalanine, the CDR3 consists of 15 amino acids. The sequence is cut down to CDR3 DNA, 45 bases in frame from base 1. CDR1 and CDR2 are read off the germline V gene as SGDLS and YYNGEE. This clone was counted at least ten times. Its binding antigen is unknown. Per-nucleotide qualities are absent, and no much larger clonotype sits a single base away. What the authors observed across the whole study: Clinical and demographic metadata were provided uncurated, with the amount varying by source and participant.

TCRbeta CDR3 regions were amplified from genomic DNA using the immunoSEQ Assay, a bias-controlled multiplex PCR. The authors processed their data as follows. Nucleated cell counts per sample were estimated from amplification of reference gene primers within the assay. Sequence reads were collapsed and filtered to measure the absolute abundance of every unique TCRbeta CDR3 rearrangement. Productive Simpson clonality was computed per sample as the square root of Simpson's diversity index over productive rearrangements. The immuneACCESS repertoire file appears here via TCRdb, limited to in-frame rearrangements. These files lack a portion of the clones; in checked studies, under half of the deficit traces to unresolved V genes, and the cause of the others is not known. Clonal size and the V and J genes are those of that table, whereas D and trimming came from the DNA. This sample is represented by about 220,000 clones; 80% to 90% of them were singletons. 5% to 6.5% of the sample is held by the ten biggest clonotypes.

The sequence joins TRBV9 to TRBJ1-1; the D gene is possibly TRBD1, with 5 bases matching. The receptor's source is a woman in her fifties or sixties who had recovered from COVID-19. Sequences were obtained from peripheral blood. The CDR3 region has the sequence CASSGRQIMNTEAFF. The bases read TGTGCCAGCAGCGGGCGACAGATCATGAACACTGAAGCTTTCTTT.